One sample yielded the 13 T cell receptor beta chains listed below, sequenced in a study of shared clonotypes between healthy human individuals. Generated by immunoSEQ multiplex PCR, the TCRdb table keeps only in-frame clones and is missing some. The sample carries millions of clones, 85% to 95% recorded once. Sequences were obtained from naive CD4+ T cells sorted from blood. Subset indicated: CD45RA+ positively selected. Source of these receptors: a man between 18 and 35 years old in good health.

The chain couples TRBV11-2 to TRBJ2-7; 9 bases agree with TRBD2. This CDR3 has 15 amino acids. Germline assignment: CDR1 SGHAT and CDR2 FQNNGV. Trimming removed 2 bases from V and 3 bases from J; junction bases left unmatched: 5. The CDR3 protein is CASSLMAGGVYEQYF. The CDR3 DNA sequence: TGTGCCAGCAGCTTAATGGCGGGAGGGGTCTACGAGCAGTACTTC.

Details on this clone: Other DNA sequences in this specimen translate into the identical CDR3. The CDR3 sequence is CASSSRGGQPQHF. DNA for the CDR3: TGTGCCAGTAGTAGCAGGGGCGGTCAGCCCCAGCATTTT. J is TRBJ1-5 and V is TRBV19, with D perhaps matching TRBD1 (6 bases). There are 13 residues in the CDR3. V was trimmed by 4 bases and J by 6 bases, leaving 10 bases between them. Germline CDR1 LNHDA, CDR2 SQIVND (reference sequence).

The rearrangement links TRBV5-1 to TRBJ2-7; 10 nucleotides line up with TRBD2. V was pared by 0 bases and J by 2 bases, with 8 bases of the junction left unmatched. The CDR3 has 17 amino acids. The germline V gene encodes CDR1 SGHRS and CDR2 YFSETQ. In DNA form, the CDR3 reads TGCGCCAGCAGCTTGGCTAGCGGGAGTATCGCTGCCTACGAGCAGTACTTC. Translation: CASSLASGSIAAYEQYF.

This chain links TRBV29-1 with TRBJ2-2, with 7 bases matching TRBD1. The CDR3 is made up of 15 amino acids. Germline CDR1 and CDR2: SQVTM and ANQGSEA. J was trimmed by 5 bases and V by 4 bases; bases with no gene match: 10. The CDR3 nucleotides read TGCAGCGTTGGTCGCAGGGGGAAGGGAACCGGGGAGCTGTTTTTT. It specifies CSVGRRGKGTGELFF.

This sequence joins TRBV6-5 and TRBJ1-1; TRBD1 might be the D (5 bases). Trimming cost V 7 bases and J 12 bases, with 15 bases left between them. Germline V lookup: CDR1 MNHEY, CDR2 SVGAGI. This CDR3 contains 11 residues. CDR3 sequence: CASIGSGTTFF. The CDR3 DNA is TGTGCCAGCATAGGATCGGGGACGACTTTCTTT.

This chain uses TRBV4-1 with TRBJ2-3; tentative D call: TRBD2 (8 bases). The ends were cut back, 1 base at V and 4 bases at J, with 27 bases in the middle. The CDR3 extends over 20 amino acids. CDR1 and CDR2 (germline): MGHRA, YSYEKL. The CDR3, as DNA: TGCGCCAGCAGCCAAGCCGGGAGGGGGCGGACCTTCTCCACACCAGATACGCAGTATTTT. Translation: CASSQAGRGRTFSTPDTQYF.

This sequence joins TRBV5-1 and TRBJ1-2; D remains unclear. The CDR3 loop spans 14 amino acids. Germline V gene data show CDR1 as SGHRS and CDR2 as YFSETQ. V lost 0 bases and J lost 2, with 8 bases in between. The CDR3 here is CASSLGVLNYGYTF. In DNA form, the CDR3 reads TGCGCCAGCAGCTTGGGAGTGCTGAACTATGGCTACACCTTC.

The chain carries TRBV19 and TRBJ1-5; D is unclear. The V end was cut by 3 bases, the J end by 1 base, with 7 bases between. The CDR3 loop spans 14 amino acids. Germline-derived CDR1 and CDR2 are LNHDA and SQIVND (reference sequence). This chain's CDR3 is CASSMTISNQPQHF. The CDR3 DNA follows: TGTGCCAGTAGTATGACTATAAGCAATCAGCCCCAGCATTTT.

This chain connects TRBV2 to TRBJ1-1; possible D gene TRBD1, 5 bases. The V gene lost 5 bases and the J gene lost 1 base, with 17 bases spanning the gap. The CDR3 is made up of 16 amino acids. CDR1 and CDR2 from the germline V gene are SNHLY and FYNNEI. The CDR3 here is CASSSDIPSRNTEAFF. DNA of the CDR3: TGTGCCAGCAGTTCGGACATCCCGTCCAGGAACACTGAAGCTTTCTTT.

The chain has TRBV9 and TRBJ1-1; D not resolved. This CDR3 is built from 13 residues. Trimming removed 4 bases from V and 6 bases from J, with 13 bases in between. CDR1 and CDR2 (germline): SGDLS, YYNGEE. The CDR3: CASSIRPGAEAFF. CDR3 nucleotide sequence: TGTGCCAGCAGCATTCGACCCGGCGCTGAAGCTTTCTTT.

V usage is TRBV30 and J usage is TRBJ1-2; TRBD1 is a possible D gene (5 bases). CDR3 length equals 15 residues. Trimming cost V 0 bases and J 7 bases, with 18 bases left between them. CDR1 is GTSNPN, CDR2 SVGIG, per germline (reference sequence). DNA for the CDR3: TGTGCCTGGAGTGTAAATTTGGCAGGGAGAAGTGGCTACACCTTC. Translating gives CAWSVNLAGRSGYTF.

This sequence joins TRBV10-2 and TRBJ2-2; possibly TRBD2 for D (5 bases). The CDR3 is 15 amino acids. From germline, CDR1 is WSHSY and CDR2 SAAADI. Trimming took 7 bases from V and 4 from J, leaving 16 bases between them. CDR3 amino acids: CASKLSRGLTGELFF. The CDR3 DNA reads TGCGCCAGCAAACTTTCTAGAGGGCTCACCGGGGAGCTGTTTTTT.

This clone showed up just once. This CDR3 reads CASSFHTGDTQYF. CDR3 bases: TGTGCCAGCAGCTTCCACACTGGAGATACGCAGTATTTT. The chain combines TRBV11-2 with TRBJ2-3; D gene ambiguous. CDR3 length: 13 residues. V lost 3 bases to trimming and J lost 5 bases, with 9 bases between them. The germline V gene has CDR1 SGHAT and CDR2 FQNNGV.